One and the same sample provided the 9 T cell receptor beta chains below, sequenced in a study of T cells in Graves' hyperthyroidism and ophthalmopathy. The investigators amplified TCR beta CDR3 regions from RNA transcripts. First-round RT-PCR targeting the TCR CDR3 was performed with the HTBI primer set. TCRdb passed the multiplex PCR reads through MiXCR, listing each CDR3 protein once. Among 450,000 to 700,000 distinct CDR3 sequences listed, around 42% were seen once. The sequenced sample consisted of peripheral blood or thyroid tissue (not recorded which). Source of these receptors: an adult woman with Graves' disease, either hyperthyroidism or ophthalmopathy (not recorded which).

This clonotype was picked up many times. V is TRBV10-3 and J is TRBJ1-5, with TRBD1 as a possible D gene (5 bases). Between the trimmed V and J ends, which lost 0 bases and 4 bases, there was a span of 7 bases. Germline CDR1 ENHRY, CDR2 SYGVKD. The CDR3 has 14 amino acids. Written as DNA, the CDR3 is TGTGCCATCAGTGAGTCGGGGGGTAATCAGCCCCAGCATTTT. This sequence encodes CAISESGGNQPQHF.

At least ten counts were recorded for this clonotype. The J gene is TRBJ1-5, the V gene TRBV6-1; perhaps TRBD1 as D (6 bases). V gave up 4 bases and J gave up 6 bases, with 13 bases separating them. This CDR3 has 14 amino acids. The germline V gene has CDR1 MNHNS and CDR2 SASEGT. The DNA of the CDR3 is TGTGCCAGCAGTGTTACAGGGACGAGTCAGCCCCAGCATTTT. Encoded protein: CASSVTGTSQPQHF.

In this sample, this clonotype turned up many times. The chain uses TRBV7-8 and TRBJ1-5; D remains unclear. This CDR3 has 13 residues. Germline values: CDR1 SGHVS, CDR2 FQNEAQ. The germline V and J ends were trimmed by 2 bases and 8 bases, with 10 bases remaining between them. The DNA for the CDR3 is TGTGCCAGCAGCTTAAGGCCCCGCGAGCCCCAGCATTTT. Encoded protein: CASSLRPREPQHF. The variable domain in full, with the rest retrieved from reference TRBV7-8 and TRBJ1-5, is GAGVSQSPRYKVAKRGQDVALRCDPISGHVSLFWYQQALGQGPEFLTYFQNEAQLDKSGLPSDRFFAERPEGSVSTLKIQRTQQEDSAVYLCASSLRPREPQHFGDGTRLSIL.

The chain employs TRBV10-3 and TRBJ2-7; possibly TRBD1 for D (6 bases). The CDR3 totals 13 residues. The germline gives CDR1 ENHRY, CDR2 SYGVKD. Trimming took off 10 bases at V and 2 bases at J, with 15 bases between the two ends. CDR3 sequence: CATQRQDPYEQYF. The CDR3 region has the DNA TGTGCCACCCAAAGACAGGACCCCTACGAGCAGTACTTC.

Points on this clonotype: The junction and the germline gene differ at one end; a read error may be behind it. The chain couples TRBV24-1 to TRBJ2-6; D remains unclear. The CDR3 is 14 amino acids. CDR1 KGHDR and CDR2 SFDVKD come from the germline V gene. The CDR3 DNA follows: TGTGCCAGCAGTTTATACGGGCAGGTGAACACTGAAGCTTTC. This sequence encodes CASSLYGQVNTEAF.

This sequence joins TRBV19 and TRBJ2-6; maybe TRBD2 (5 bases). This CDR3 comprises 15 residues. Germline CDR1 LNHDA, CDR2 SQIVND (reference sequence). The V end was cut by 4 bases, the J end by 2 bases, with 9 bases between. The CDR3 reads CASSRGAPGANVLTF. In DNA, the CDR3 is TGTGCCAGTAGTAGGGGAGCCCCTGGGGCCAACGTCCTGACTTTC.

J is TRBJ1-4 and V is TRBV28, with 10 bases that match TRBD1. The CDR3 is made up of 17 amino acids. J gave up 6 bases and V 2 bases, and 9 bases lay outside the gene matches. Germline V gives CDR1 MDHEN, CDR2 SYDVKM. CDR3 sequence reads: CASSLPPGQGLDEKLFF. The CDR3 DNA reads TGTGCCAGCAGTTTACCCCCGGGACAGGGGTTGGATGAAAAACTGTTTTTT.

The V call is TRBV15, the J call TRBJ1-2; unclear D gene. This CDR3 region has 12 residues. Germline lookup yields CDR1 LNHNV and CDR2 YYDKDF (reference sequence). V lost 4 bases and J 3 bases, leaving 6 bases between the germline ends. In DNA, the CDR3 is TGTGCCACCAGCACAGCTTACTATGGCTACACCTTC. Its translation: CATSTAYYGYTF.

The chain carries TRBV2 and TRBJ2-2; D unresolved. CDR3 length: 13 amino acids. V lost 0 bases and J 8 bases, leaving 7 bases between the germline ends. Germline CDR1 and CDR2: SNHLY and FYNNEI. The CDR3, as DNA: TGTGCCAGCAGTGAAGCTAGCAAAGGGGAGCTGTTTTTT. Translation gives CASSEASKGELFF.